These 3 T cell receptor beta chains were sequenced from one sample in a study of blood T cells in healthy people across ages. Primers used in a second PCR of about 7 to 11 cycles were a sample-barcoded 5' primer and a J-beta primer mix. TCRdb fed the 5' RACE reads into MiXCR, producing one record per CDR3 protein. Among roughly 680,000 distinct CDR3 sequences, about 21% were seen once, and the ten largest hold around 3.4%. Sequenced input: blood. Receptors were obtained from a man aged 70-80 years in good health.

Notes on this clonotype: The junction does not match germline at one end; this may be a read error. The V and J genes are TRBV7-8 and TRBJ1-3; no clear D gene. The CDR3 is 11 residues long. CDR1 SGHVS and CDR2 FQNEAQ come from the germline V gene. The CDR3 coding sequence is TGTGCCAGCAGCCCAGGAAACACCGTATATTTT. This encodes CASSPGNTVYF.

This clonotype was detected only a few times. The chain couples TRBV28 to TRBJ2-6; D remains unclear. V lost 6 bases, J lost 6 bases, and 9 bases lay in between. Per germline, CDR1 MDHEN and CDR2 SYDVKM. The CDR3 contains 13 residues. The CDR3 DNA follows: TGTGCCAGCAGCCCTCCTGCGGCCAACGTCCTGACTTTC. Encoded protein: CASSPPAANVLTF.

Many counts were recorded for this clonotype. The chain employs TRBV14 and TRBJ1-4; D may be TRBD1 (6 bases). The V end lost 4 bases, the J end lost 8 bases, and 17 bases lay between the germline ends. This CDR3 spans 15 amino acids. CDR1 and CDR2 from the germline V gene are SGHDN and FVKESK. The CDR3 nucleotides are TGTGCCAGCAGCCCCTACGCGACAGGCGGCGAAAAACTGTTTTTT. As protein: CASSPYATGGEKLFF.